A selection of T cell receptor beta chains follows, all from one sample in a study of T cell responses to AZD1222 COVID-19 vaccine. Profiled with immunoSEQ multiplex PCR; TCRdb holds only in-frame clones, not every one. This table has about 130,000 clones, about nine tenths appearing once. This material consisted of peripheral blood, taken 28 days after the second AZD1222 dose. These receptors came from an adult who received the AZD1222 COVID-19 vaccine. Each CDR3 is given with its conserved first and last residue. Fields, in order: V gene, J gene, D gene, CDR3 protein. The D gene is left open where the match is weak.

TRBV9	TRBJ1-1	TRBD1	CASSSTGRAEAFF
TRBV7-9	TRBJ2-1	.	CASSRDRANEQFF
TRBV4-1	TRBJ2-7	.	CASSQVRGLRTYEQYF
TRBV7-6	TRBJ2-1	.	CASSLAAVRRDEQFF
TRBV12-5	TRBJ2-5	.	CASGLGQVGETQYF
TRBV13	TRBJ2-1	.	CASSSFEQYNEQFF
TRBV5-1	TRBJ1-2	TRBD1	CASSPHRSDRDYGYTF
TRBV9	TRBJ1-1	.	CASSPVQTNTEAFF
TRBV18	TRBJ1-4	TRBD1	CASSSQQGGANEKLFF
TRBV2	TRBJ1-5	.	CASRVHGSNQPQHF